These 10 T cell receptor beta chains were sequenced from one sample in a study of blood T cells in healthy people across ages. Primed by a sample-barcoded 5' primer and a J-beta primer mix, a second PCR proceeded for about 7 to 12 cycles. TCRdb independently ran MiXCR on the 5' RACE reads; one entry per CDR3 protein. The sample consists of around 820,000 distinct CDR3 sequences, 25% of them appearing once. This same sample was also part of a study on T cells of mothers and their children.

The sample taken for sequencing was blood. These TCRs come from a boy under 18 in good health.

The chain carries TRBV21-1 and TRBJ2-7; the table assigns TRBD1, which was not confirmed against the DNA. TRBV21-1 is tagged as a pseudogene. CDR3 length: 14 residues. The CDR3 nucleotides are TGTGCCAGCAACGCGGACGCCCACTCCTACGAGCAGTACTTC. Encoded protein: CASNADAHSYEQYF.

This clonotype appeared a few times. This chain uses TRBV6-1 with TRBJ2-1; D remains ambiguous. Germline V gene lookup returns CDR1 MNHNS and CDR2 SASEGT. This CDR3 has 13 residues. V lost 0 bases and J lost 4, with 4 bases in between. The CDR3 protein is CASSEALYNEQFF. For the CDR3, the DNA is TGTGCCAGCAGTGAAGCCCTTTACAATGAGCAGTTCTTC.

This chain links TRBV9 with TRBJ2-2; TRBD2 matches at 11 bases. The germline V gene encodes CDR1 SGDLS and CDR2 YYNGEE. Germline trimming cut 3 bases from V and 6 bases from J; bases unmatched to any gene: 4. CDR3 length equals 15 residues. The CDR3 nucleotides read TGTGCCAGCAGCGCTAGCGGGAGGATTTCCGGGGAGCTGTTTTTT. This sequence encodes CASSASGRISGELFF.

This clonotype was counted only a few times. CDR3 coding DNA: TGCAGCGCCGGGCCCACCTACGAGCAGTACTTC. It translates to CSAGPTYEQYF. This chain links TRBV29-1 with TRBJ2-5; D remains ambiguous. The DNA end favors TRBJ2-7, so the J call may be wrong. The CDR3 has 11 residues. The V gene's germline CDR1 is SQVTM and CDR2 ANQGSEA.

V gene TRBV7-9 combines with J gene TRBJ2-5; D gene ambiguous. Germline-derived CDR1 and CDR2 are SEHNR and FQNEAQ (reference sequence). The V gene lost 5 bases and the J gene lost 1 base, with 11 bases spanning the gap. The CDR3 is 14 amino acids. The CDR3 sequence: CASSHRNSQETQYF. The CDR3 coding sequence is TGTGCCAGCAGCCACCGAAACAGCCAAGAGACCCAGTACTTC. Combining the CDR3 with reference TRBV7-9 and TRBJ2-5 gives the whole variable domain DTGVSQNPRHKITKRGQNVTFRCDPISEHNRLYWYRQTLGQGPEFLTYFQNEAQLEKSRLLSDRFSAERPKGSFSTLEIQRTEQGDSAMYLCASSHRNSQETQYFGPGTRLLVL.

The chain links TRBV6-5 to TRBJ1-2; D uncertain. The CDR3 spans 14 residues. V lost 3 bases to trimming and J lost 3 bases, with 11 bases between them. The germline CDR1 and CDR2 sequences are MNHEY and SVGAGI. The CDR3 coding sequence is TGTGCCAGCAGTTATCGGCCGGCGGACTATGGCTACACCTTC. Its protein is CASSYRPADYGYTF.

On this clonotype: Mismatch with germline at one junction end may stem from a read error. The J gene is TRBJ2-7, the V gene TRBV7-9; D is ambiguous. This CDR3 contains 14 residues. Germline loops: CDR1 SEHNR, CDR2 FQNEAQ (reference sequence). The CDR3 loop is CASSLVTIPYGQYF. The CDR3 DNA follows: TGTGCCAGCAGCTTAGTCACGATCCCCTACGGGCAGTACTTC.

The chain couples TRBV5-1 to TRBJ2-2; no clear D. This CDR3 has 12 residues. Germline CDR1 SGHRS, CDR2 YFSETQ. Deletions cut 5 bases from V and 6 bases from J, with 8 bases between. CDR3 nucleotide sequence: TGCGCCAGCAGTAACATGGCCGGGGAGCTGTTTTTT. Its protein product is CASSNMAGELFF. Supplemented by reference TRBV5-1 and TRBJ2-2, the full variable domain reads KAGVTQTPRYLIKTRGQQVTLSCSPISGHRSVSWYQQTPGQGLQFLFEYFSETQRNKGNFPGRFSGRQFSNSRSEMNVSTLELGDSALYLCASSNMAGELFFGEGSRLTVL.

This clonotype was detected a few times. DNA of the CDR3: TGTGCCAGCAGTGTAACAGGGTTAGAACAGCCCCAGCATTTT. This codes for CASSVTGLEQPQHF. V and J are TRBV25-1 and TRBJ1-5; a weak D match, TRBD1 (6 bases). The V end was cut by 4 bases, the J end by 7 bases, with 14 bases between. The CDR3 consists of 14 residues. Germline CDR1 MGHDK, CDR2 SYGVNS.

This clonotype has only a few counts. The chain combines TRBV4-3 with TRBJ2-1, with a possible D match to TRBD2 (6 bases). The CDR3 covers 16 residues. Germline V gene sequence: CDR1 LGHNA, CDR2 YSLEER. Between the trimmed V and J ends, which lost 8 bases and 0 bases, there was a span of 17 bases. CDR3 bases: TGCGCCAGCCGTAAAGGGTTCGGGAGCTCCTACAATGAGCAGTTCTTC. This gives the protein CASRKGFGSSYNEQFF.